Listed here are 8 T cell receptor beta chains from one sample, sequenced in a study of shared clonotypes between healthy human individuals. Here immunoSEQ multiplex PCR was the method, and the copy in TCRdb shows in-frame clones only, minus some. The sample records some 2,500,000 clones, under 95% being singletons. Sequencing was done on a sample of naive CD4+ T cells from PBMCs. Specified subset: CD45RA+ positively selected. The receptor source for this set is a man between 18 and 29 years old in good health. Some clones in this sample may be carry-over from other donors' samples.

This clone was observed once. The chain couples TRBV27 to TRBJ2-7; 12 bases are a match to TRBD2. Germline trimming cut 4 bases from V and 0 bases from J; bases unmatched to any gene: 4. The CDR3 is made up of 16 amino acids. Germline V gene data show CDR1 as MNHEY and CDR2 as SMNVEV (reference sequence). CDR3 region: CASSSPTSGSSYEQYF. CDR3 sequence (DNA): TGTGCCAGCAGTTCCCCGACTAGCGGGAGCTCCTACGAGCAGTACTTC.

The chain joins TRBV5-1 to TRBJ1-1, with unresolved D. V was shortened by 7 bases and J by 1 base, with 14 bases between the two germline ends. The CDR3 loop spans 14 amino acids. The V gene's germline CDR1 is SGHRS and CDR2 YFSETQ. The CDR3 DNA sequence: TGCGCCAGCTCCTCCTCCGGTAGGAACACTGAAGCTTTCTTT. It specifies CASSSSGRNTEAFF.

The V gene is TRBV18, the J gene TRBJ2-2; possibly TRBD2 for D (5 bases). Germline loops: CDR1 KGHSH, CDR2 LQKENI. CDR3 size: 13 residues. V gave up 4 bases and J gave up 4 bases, with 7 bases separating them. This chain's CDR3 is CASSRGSTGELFF. The CDR3, as DNA: TGTGCCAGCTCACGAGGGTCCACCGGGGAGCTGTTTTTT.

The V call is TRBV7-9, the J call TRBJ2-1, with D perhaps given as TRBD1 or TRBD2 (5 bases each). The CDR3 has 16 amino acids. Germline-derived CDR1 and CDR2 are SEHNR and FQNEAQ (reference sequence). Trimming removed 2 bases from V and 5 bases from J, with 16 bases in between. Here the CDR3 DNA reads TGTGCCAGCAGCTTAAATCTCCGGGACCGAAACAATGAGCAGTTCTTC. Residues: CASSLNLRDRNNEQFF.

V and J are TRBV18 and TRBJ2-7; D is uncertain. The CDR3 loop spans 13 amino acids. Trimming stripped 3 bases from V and 7 bases from J, with 13 bases between. Germline loops: CDR1 KGHSH, CDR2 LQKENI. The CDR3 DNA reads as TGTGCCAGCTCACCGCTTCAGGCAGAGGAGCAGTACTTC. Protein product: CASSPLQAEEQYF.

V usage is TRBV27 and J usage is TRBJ2-7; TRBD1 matches at 7 bases. J was trimmed by 2 bases and V by 5 bases; bases with no gene match: 18. The length of the CDR3 is 18 residues. The germline V gene encodes CDR1 MNHEY and CDR2 SMNVEV (reference sequence). The chain's CDR3 is CASSVDRPGQRITYEQYF. DNA of the CDR3: TGTGCCAGCAGTGTCGACCGCCCGGGACAGAGAATAACCTACGAGCAGTACTTC.

This clone was seen once. The CDR3 loop is CASSQGLNYGYTF. The CDR3 DNA reads as TGTGCCAGCAGCCAAGGGCTGAACTATGGCTACACCTTC. The chain uses TRBV4-2 and TRBJ1-2; D uncertain. Germline-derived CDR1 and CDR2 are LGHNA and YNFKEQ. Between the trimmed V and J ends, which lost 1 base and 2 bases, there was a span of 5 bases. The CDR3 length is 13 residues.

The chain employs TRBV27 and TRBJ1-2; no firm D call. CDR1 MNHEY and CDR2 SMNVEV come from the germline V gene (reference sequence). V was pared by 6 bases and J by 2 bases, with 13 bases between. This CDR3 is 14 amino acids long. CDR3 in amino acids: CASSFRGENYGYTF. Written as DNA, the CDR3 is TGTGCCAGCAGCTTTCGAGGCGAAAACTATGGCTACACCTTC.